The 30 T cell receptor beta chains below come from one sample, sequenced in a study of T cell responses to AZD1222 COVID-19 vaccine. Some clones are missing from TCRdb's copy, which holds only in-frame ones; the method was immunoSEQ multiplex PCR. The table has under 300,000 clones, just over 90% seen once. Sequences were derived from peripheral blood, sampled on day 0 of AZD1222 vaccination. The receptors shown here come from an adult in good health.

V and J are TRBV5-1 and TRBJ1-1; tentatively, D is TRBD1 (5 bases). This CDR3 comprises 14 residues. The V gene lost 3 bases and the J gene lost 5 bases, with 14 bases spanning the gap. Germline CDR1 and CDR2: SGHRS and YFSETQ. The CDR3 region is CASSWGTGGTEAFF. The CDR3 coding sequence is TGCGCCAGCAGCTGGGGGACCGGGGGTACTGAAGCTTTCTTT.

V gene TRBV28 combines with J gene TRBJ2-1; D uncertain. CDR3 length: 11 amino acids. Trimming took off 6 bases at V and 7 bases at J, with 7 bases between the two ends. The germline V gene has CDR1 MDHEN and CDR2 SYDVKM. DNA of the CDR3: TGTGCCAGCAGCCCAACTAATGAGCAGTTCTTC. Its translation is CASSPTNEQFF.

The table lists this clone with a count of one. The chain uses TRBV29-1 and TRBJ2-7; 8 nucleotides align to TRBD1. Germline V gives CDR1 SQVTM, CDR2 ANQGSEA. With 7 bases clipped from V and 11 bases from J, the junction kept 13 bases outside the gene matches. The CDR3 loop spans 12 amino acids. CDR3 loop: CSALGQGPWEYF. The CDR3 nucleotides are TGCAGCGCCCTAGGACAGGGTCCTTGGGAGTACTTC.

V gene TRBV10-2 combines with J gene TRBJ2-3; tentatively, D is TRBD2 (5 bases). CDR1 is WSHSY and CDR2 is SAAADI in the germline V gene. The CDR3 has 13 amino acids. V lost 6 bases and J lost 6, with 13 bases in between. CDR3 loop: CASSIVRGDTQYF. As DNA, the CDR3 is TGCGCCAGCAGCATCGTCCGCGGGGATACGCAGTATTTT.

The chain uses TRBV9 and TRBJ2-7; a weak D match, TRBD2 (5 bases). With 0 bases removed from V and 3 bases from J, the gap between germline ends came to 10 bases. The CDR3 consists of 14 residues. Germline CDR1 is SGDLS and CDR2 is YYNGEE. The CDR3 DNA is TGTGCCAGCAGCGTAGGGTACGGGAACTACGAGCAGTACTTC. Its translation is CASSVGYGNYEQYF.

The rearrangement joins TRBV15 to TRBJ1-4; 10 bases fit TRBD1. The length of the CDR3 is 15 residues. Trimming at V came to 3 bases and at J to 8 bases, leaving 6 bases not matched to a gene. Germline-derived CDR1 and CDR2 are LNHNV and YYDKDF (reference sequence). The CDR3 region is CATSRTGGVGEKLFF. The CDR3 nucleotides read TGTGCCACCAGCAGGACAGGGGGCGTTGGGGAAAAACTGTTTTTT.

Concerning this clone itself: A junction boundary mismatches the germline segment, possibly from a read error. This rearrangement joins TRBV3-1 (or the pseudogene TRBV3-2) to TRBJ1-6, with D possibly TRBD1 on 5 matching bases. Germline V gene sequence: CDR1 LGHDT, CDR2 YNNKEL (reference sequence). This CDR3 contains 14 residues. CDR3 nucleotides: TGTGCCAGCAGCCTTATAGTGGGACCCAGCCCGTTGATCTTT. Amino acids: CASSLIVGPSPLIF.

The chain joins TRBV10-2 to TRBJ2-7; TRBD2 aligns across 12 bases. Germline lookup yields CDR1 WSHSY and CDR2 SAAADI. Trimming at V came to 2 bases and at J to 7 bases, leaving 6 bases not matched to a gene. The CDR3 totals 15 residues. Here the CDR3 reads CASSETSGGSYEQYF. The DNA of the CDR3 is TGCGCCAGCAGTGAGACTAGCGGGGGGTCGTATGAGCAGTACTTC.

J is TRBJ1-5 and V is TRBV27; D unresolved. Germline loops: CDR1 MNHEY, CDR2 SMNVEV (reference sequence). The CDR3 totals 14 residues. V lost 6 bases and J lost 4, with 13 bases in between. The CDR3 DNA sequence: TGTGCCAGCAGGAGCCAAGGGTGGAATCAGCCCCAGCATTTT. Amino acids: CASRSQGWNQPQHF.

This chain links TRBV13 with TRBJ2-1; perhaps D is TRBD1 or TRBD2 (6 bases each). CDR1 and CDR2 from the germline V gene are PRHDT and FYEKMQ (reference sequence). CDR3 length equals 15 residues. Trimming cost V 1 base and J 4 bases, with 11 bases left between them. The CDR3 loop reads CASSLAGGRYNEQFF. DNA of the CDR3: TGTGCCAGCAGCTTAGCTGGGGGGCGTTACAATGAGCAGTTCTTC.

The chain links TRBV5-1 to TRBJ2-7; 7 positions match TRBD1. Germline loops: CDR1 SGHRS, CDR2 YFSETQ. CDR3 length: 15 residues. J gave up 0 bases and V 0 bases, and 3 bases lay outside the gene matches. The CDR3 DNA is TGCGCCAGCAGCTTGGGAGACAGGGACTCCTACGAGCAGTACTTC. It specifies CASSLGDRDSYEQYF.

CDR3 sequence reads: CASSQGSGDYGYTF. In nucleotides, the CDR3 is TGTGCCAGCAGCCAAGGGTCTGGGGACTATGGCTACACCTTC. J is TRBJ1-2 and V is TRBV9; D not certain. Trimming removed 4 bases at V and 3 bases at J, with 13 bases between. CDR1 SGDLS and CDR2 YYNGEE come from the germline V gene. The CDR3 contains 14 residues.

The chain is built from TRBV29-1 and TRBJ2-2, with a possible D match to TRBD1 (5 bases). The CDR3 is 13 amino acids. Germline-derived CDR1 and CDR2 are SQVTM and ANQGSEA. Trimming took 3 bases from V and 2 from J, leaving 7 bases between them. The CDR3 sequence is CSVDRGNTGELFF. CDR3 DNA: TGCAGCGTTGATAGGGGTAACACCGGGGAGCTGTTTTTT.

The chain employs TRBV6-5 and TRBJ2-1; no firm D call. The CDR3 is made up of 13 amino acids. V was pared by 2 bases and J by 5 bases, with 7 bases between. From germline, CDR1 is MNHEY and CDR2 SVGAGI. Here the CDR3 DNA reads TGTGCCAGCAGTTACAACAGAGACAATGAGCAGTTCTTC. Amino acid sequence: CASSYNRDNEQFF.

The chain recombines TRBV5-4 with TRBJ1-5; TRBD1 might be the D (6 bases). This CDR3 has 16 amino acids. In germline, CDR1 is SGHNT, CDR2 YYREEE (reference sequence). V was trimmed by 0 bases and J by 0 bases, leaving 10 bases between them. CDR3 sequence: CASSLGGDTSNQPQHF. The CDR3 DNA sequence: TGTGCCAGCAGCTTGGGGGGGGACACTAGCAATCAGCCCCAGCATTTT.

The genes are TRBV28 and TRBJ2-7, with TRBD1 matching 10 bases. The J segment lost 5 bases and the V segment lost 2 bases, leaving 3 bases of the junction unmatched. The CDR3 consists of 14 residues. Germline assignment: CDR1 MDHEN and CDR2 SYDVKM. The CDR3 reads CASSLGDRGHEQYF. The CDR3 coding sequence is TGTGCCAGCAGTTTAGGGGACAGGGGCCACGAGCAGTACTTC. Full variable domain (missing parts from reference TRBV28 and TRBJ2-7): DVKVTQSSRYLVKRTGEKVFLECVQDMDHENMFWYRQDPGLGLRLIYFSYDVKMKEKGDIPEGYSVSREKKERFSLILESASTNQTSMYLCASSLGDRGHEQYFGPGTRLTVT.

The rearrangement links TRBV19 to TRBJ1-1; D might be TRBD1 (6 bases). Per the germline V gene, CDR1 is LNHDA and CDR2 is SQIVND (reference sequence). The CDR3 spans 13 residues. Trimming removed 5 bases from V and 11 bases from J, with 18 bases in between. The chain's CDR3 is CASSQPGAARAFF. CDR3 in DNA: TGTGCCAGTAGTCAACCAGGGGCCGCCCGGGCTTTCTTT.

The genes are TRBV30 and TRBJ1-2; a weak D match, TRBD1 (6 bases). The germline V and J ends were trimmed by 4 bases and 5 bases, with 17 bases remaining between them. This CDR3 spans 14 amino acids. Germline-derived CDR1 and CDR2 are GTSNPN and SVGIG (reference sequence). The CDR3 bases are TGTGCCTGGACCCTAGGGGGGGTGGGGTATGGCTACACCTTC. Encoded protein: CAWTLGGVGYGYTF.

This chain uses TRBV5-1 with TRBJ1-2; the D gene is possibly TRBD1 (5 bases). The CDR3 totals 20 residues. The germline V gene encodes CDR1 SGHRS and CDR2 YFSETQ. With 3 bases removed from V and 1 base from J, the gap between germline ends came to 28 bases. The CDR3 sequence: CASSCPRGWCWLGYNYGYTF. The CDR3 DNA reads TGCGCCAGCAGCTGTCCCCGGGGGTGGTGTTGGTTGGGATATAACTATGGCTACACCTTC.

The rearrangement links TRBV5-3 to TRBJ2-7; tentatively, D is TRBD1 (5 bases). TRBV5-3 is known as an ORF, though its function is uncertain. The CDR3 sequence is 14 residues long. V was clipped by 0 bases and J by 2 bases, with 9 bases between them. This CDR3 reads CARSLAGPPYEQYF. Here the CDR3 DNA reads TGTGCCAGAAGCTTGGCAGGGCCTCCCTACGAGCAGTACTTC.

This rearrangement joins TRBV7-2 to TRBJ1-1, with D possibly TRBD1 on 5 matching bases. This CDR3 spans 13 amino acids. From germline, CDR1 is SGHTA and CDR2 FQGNSA. V was clipped by 1 base and J by 10 bases, with 13 bases between them. The CDR3 region has the DNA TGTGCCAGCAGCTTAGTGCAGGGAGGAGCAGCTTTCTTT. This encodes CASSLVQGGAAFF.

This sequence joins TRBV7-3 and TRBJ1-4; D call uncertain. Germline loops: CDR1 SGHTA, CDR2 FQGTGA. Trimming shortened V by 4 bases and J by 7 bases, and 10 bases separated the two germline ends. The CDR3 is 13 amino acids. The CDR3 is CASSSGYFEKLFF. CDR3 nucleotide sequence: TGTGCCAGCAGCTCGGGATATTTTGAAAAACTGTTTTTT. The full variable domain, completed using reference TRBV7-3 and TRBJ1-4, is GAGVSQTPSNKVTEKGKYVELRCDPISGHTALYWYRQSLGQGPEFLIYFQGTGAADDSGLPNDRFFAVRPEGSVSTLKIQRTERGDSAVYLCASSSGYFEKLFFGSGTQLSVL.

CDR3 nucleotides: TGTGCCAGCTGTTTGGGGTCTAGCAATCAGCCCCAGCATTTT. Translation: CASCLGSSNQPQHF. The rearrangement uses TRBV19 and TRBJ1-5; D remains ambiguous. V lost 9 bases and J 0 bases, leaving 12 bases between the germline ends. CDR1 is LNHDA, CDR2 SQIVND, per germline (reference sequence). This CDR3 contains 14 residues.

The chain is built from TRBV19 and TRBJ2-7, with 7 bases aligning to TRBD1. J lost 3 bases, V lost 4 bases, and 6 bases had no gene match. The germline gives CDR1 LNHDA, CDR2 SQIVND (reference sequence). CDR3 length: 14 amino acids. The CDR3 DNA follows: TGTGCCAGTAGTACCCGGGCAGGGGGCTACGAGCAGTACTTC. Translating gives CASSTRAGGYEQYF.

This chain joins TRBV19 and TRBJ1-4; weak D call: TRBD1 (5 bases). The CDR3 totals 13 residues. From germline, CDR1 is LNHDA and CDR2 SQIVND (reference sequence). Deletions cut 6 bases from V and 8 bases from J, with 13 bases between. As DNA, the CDR3 is TGTGCCAGTAGCCCTGGGACGTCAGAAAAACTGTTTTTT. Protein: CASSPGTSEKLFF.

The genes are TRBV28 and TRBJ2-1, with D possibly being TRBD2 (6 bases). This CDR3 spans 15 amino acids. With 4 bases removed from V and 10 bases from J, the gap between germline ends came to 20 bases. Germline V gene sequence: CDR1 MDHEN, CDR2 SYDVKM. Here the CDR3 reads CASSSGGGAFGEQFF. As DNA, the CDR3 is TGTGCCAGCAGTTCAGGAGGCGGGGCCTTCGGGGAGCAGTTCTTC.

This chain joins TRBV19 and TRBJ1-2; D possibly corresponds to TRBD1 (5 bases). Trimming left V 8 bases short and J 8 bases short, with 15 bases between. The germline V gene encodes CDR1 LNHDA and CDR2 SQIVND (reference sequence). This CDR3 spans 12 amino acids. The CDR3 region is CASLRRDGGYTF. The CDR3 nucleotides are TGTGCCAGTTTGCGACGGGACGGAGGCTACACCTTC.

The table lists this clone with a count of one. The chain uses TRBV5-8 and TRBJ2-1; no firm D call. Germline V gives CDR1 SGHTS, CDR2 YDEGEE. The germline V and J ends were trimmed by 0 bases and 7 bases, with 8 bases remaining between them. The CDR3 totals 13 residues. This CDR3 reads CASSLGFRNEQFF. Written as DNA, the CDR3 is TGTGCCAGCAGCTTGGGGTTCCGAAATGAGCAGTTCTTC.

V and J are TRBV18 and TRBJ2-3, with TRBD1 identical over 8 bases. Germline trimming cut 6 bases from V and 0 bases from J; bases unmatched to any gene: 2. The CDR3 runs 14 residues. Germline CDR1 and CDR2: KGHSH and LQKENI. The CDR3 loop reads CASSRDRSTDTQYF. CDR3 DNA: TGTGCCAGCTCCCGGGACAGGAGCACAGATACGCAGTATTTT.

This clone was recorded once. The chain joins TRBV27 to TRBJ2-7, with D tentatively TRBD1 (5 bases). This CDR3 spans 12 amino acids. The V end was cut by 3 bases, the J end by 5 bases, with 8 bases between. Per germline, CDR1 MNHEY and CDR2 SMNVEV (reference sequence). The DNA for the CDR3 is TGTGCCAGCAGTTTTACAGGTGACGAGCAGTACTTC. Protein product: CASSFTGDEQYF.